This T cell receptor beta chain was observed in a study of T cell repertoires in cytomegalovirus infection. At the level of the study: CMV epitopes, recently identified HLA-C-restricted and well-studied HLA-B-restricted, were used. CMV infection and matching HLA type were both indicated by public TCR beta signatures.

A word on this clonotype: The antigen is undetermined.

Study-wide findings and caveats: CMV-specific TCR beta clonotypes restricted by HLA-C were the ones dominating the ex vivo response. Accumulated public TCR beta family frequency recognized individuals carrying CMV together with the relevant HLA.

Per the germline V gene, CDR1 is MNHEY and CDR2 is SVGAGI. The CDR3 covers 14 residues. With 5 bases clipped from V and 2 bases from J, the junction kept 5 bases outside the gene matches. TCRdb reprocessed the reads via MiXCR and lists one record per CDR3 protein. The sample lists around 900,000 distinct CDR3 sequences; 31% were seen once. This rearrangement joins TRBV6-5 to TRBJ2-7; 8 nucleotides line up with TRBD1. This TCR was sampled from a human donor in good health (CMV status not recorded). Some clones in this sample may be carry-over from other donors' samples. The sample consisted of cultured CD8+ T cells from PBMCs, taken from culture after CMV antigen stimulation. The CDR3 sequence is CASSTRDRTYEQYF. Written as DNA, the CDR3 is TGTGCCAGCAGTACCCGGGACAGGACCTACGAGCAGTACTTC.